Listed here are 8 T cell receptor beta chains from one sample, sequenced in a study of shared clonotypes between healthy human individuals. CD45RO-negative, CCR7-positively selected cells formed the naive CD8 fraction, excluding terminally differentiated effector memory CD45RA+ cells. Profiled with immunoSEQ multiplex PCR; TCRdb holds only in-frame clones, not every one. The sample records roughly 2.1 million clones, roughly 91% being singletons. Sequenced material: naive CD8+ T cells from PBMCs. The receptors were gathered from a man between 18 and 29 years old in good health. Some clones in this sample may be carry-over from other donors' samples.

As DNA, the CDR3 is TGTGCCAGCAGTGTCGACTCCAGCTCCTACAATGAGCAGTTCTTC. It is translated as CASSVDSSSYNEQFF. The V call is TRBV6-1, the J call TRBJ2-1, with no clear D. Trimming left V 4 bases short and J 0 bases short, with 10 bases between. This CDR3 has 15 residues. Germline V gene sequence: CDR1 MNHNS, CDR2 SASEGT.

This chain joins TRBV7-2 and TRBJ2-1; TRBD2 might be the D (6 bases). The CDR3 is made up of 14 amino acids. Germline V gene data show CDR1 as SGHTA and CDR2 as FQGNSA. Trimming removed 5 bases from V and 6 bases from J, with 14 bases in between. In DNA form, the CDR3 reads TGTGCCAGCAGCGGGGGACTTAGCGGCAATGAGCAGTTCTTC. Its translation is CASSGGLSGNEQFF.

The rearrangement joins TRBV28 to TRBJ2-3, with 9 bases identical to TRBD2. CDR3 length: 20 amino acids. Germline CDR1 MDHEN, CDR2 SYDVKM. Trimming removed 1 base from V and 5 bases from J; junction bases left unmatched: 19. The CDR3 nucleotides read TGTGCCAGCAGTTTATTCGGGGAGATAGCGGGAGTTTCTGTGGGAGATACGCAGTATTTT. This encodes CASSLFGEIAGVSVGDTQYF.

As concerns this clone: Lacking the conserved final phenylalanine or tryptophan, this CDR3 likely reflects a read error. It is unclear where the CDR3 begins or ends on the DNA, so no DNA is shown, and the CDR3 is as TCRdb lists it. V gene TRBV13 combines with J gene TRBJ2-7; the D call of TRBD1 is as the table states it, not checked on the DNA. Germline assignment: CDR1 PRHDT and CDR2 FYEKMQ (reference sequence). The CDR3 is made up of 9 amino acids, end residues included. CDR3 in amino acids: CASSWTGFK.

The chain is built from TRBV10-2 and TRBJ2-2; 7 bases agree with TRBD1. This CDR3 is 15 amino acids long. V was pared by 8 bases and J by 5 bases, with 11 bases of the junction left unmatched. Germline V gene lookup returns CDR1 WSHSY and CDR2 SAAADI. The CDR3 coding sequence is TGCGCCAGCGGGGGACAGCCTATTGAGACCGGGGAGCTGTTTTTT. It translates to CASGGQPIETGELFF.

The J gene is TRBJ2-7, the V gene TRBV6-6; TRBD1 matches at 12 bases. V dropped 7 bases and J dropped 7; count of bases not matched to a gene: 8. The CDR3 spans 14 residues. The germline gives CDR1 MNHNY, CDR2 SVGAGI (reference sequence). Here the CDR3 DNA reads TGTGCCAGCACCGGGACAGGGGGCGCGGGGGAGCAGTACTTC. Translation gives CASTGTGGAGEQYF.

The rearrangement uses TRBV15 and TRBJ1-2; the match to TRBD1 covers 12 bases. This CDR3 has 15 residues. Germline-derived CDR1 and CDR2 are LNHNV and YYDKDF (reference sequence). The J segment lost 6 bases and the V segment lost 5 bases, leaving 7 bases of the junction unmatched. CDR3 residues: CATSVRDRGQDGYTF. CDR3 nucleotide sequence: TGTGCCACCAGCGTACGGGACAGGGGGCAGGATGGCTACACCTTC.

The chain has TRBV5-4 and TRBJ2-3; TRBD1 is a possible D gene (6 bases). The CDR3 totals 15 residues. The germline CDR1 and CDR2 sequences are SGHNT and YYREEE (reference sequence). Trimming removed 0 bases at V and 6 bases at J, with 14 bases between. CDR3 nucleotide sequence: TGTGCCAGCAGCTTGGTAGGGGGTGGGTTCGATACGCAGTATTTT. Translating it yields CASSLVGGGFDTQYF.